These T cell receptor beta chains were read from a single sample in a study of blood T cell repertoires in COVID-19. Produced via immunoSEQ multiplex PCR; TCRdb's table is partial and in-frame only. Of about 190,000 clones listed, about 79% are singletons. The sequencing sample was made of peripheral blood. These receptors all stem from a woman in her 70s with acute or convalescent COVID-19. The CDR3 runs from the conserved cysteine through the conserved F or W. The D gene is left open where the match is weak. Size is omitted from some rows. Given values are once, few, many or a class for expanded clones.

abundance	v_gene	d_gene	j_gene	CDR3aa	CDR3nt
once	TRBV6-5	TRBD2	TRBJ2-3	CASSPITSGRDTQYF	TGTGCCAGCAGCCCGATTACTAGCGGGAGGGATACGCAGTATTTT
.	TRBV7-2	TRBD1	TRBJ1-5	CASSLGTGGNQPQHF	TGTGCCAGCAGCTTAGGGACAGGGGGCAATCAGCCCCAGCATTTT
.	TRBV19	.	TRBJ2-1	CASSALQGLFNEQFF	TGTGCCAGTAGTGCGTTGCAGGGGTTGTTCAATGAGCAGTTCTTC
.	TRBV7-3	.	TRBJ1-2	CASSLGPTRDGYTF	TGTGCCAGCAGCTTGGGGCCTACCAGGGATGGCTACACCTTC
.	TRBV28	.	TRBJ1-5	CASSLTVSNQPQHF	TGTGCCAGCAGTTTAACGGTTAGCAATCAGCCCCAGCATTTT
.	TRBV29-1	.	TRBJ2-1	CSVEGGGLTLNEQFF	TGCAGCGTTGAAGGAGGAGGACTAACCTTGAATGAGCAGTTCTTC
.	TRBV4-1	.	TRBJ2-7	CASSQEVEHSYEQYF	TGCGCCAGCAGCCAAGAAGTCGAACATTCCTACGAGCAGTACTTC
.	TRBV19	TRBD1	TRBJ1-5	CASSISGRGTNQPQHF	TGTGCCAGTAGTATATCAGGCAGGGGGACGAATCAGCCCCAGCATTTT
.	TRBV21-1	.	TRBJ2-7	CASSRPPGERPNEQYF	TGTGCCAGCAGCCGACCTCCGGGAGAACGCCCAAACGAGCAGTACTTC
.	TRBV6-6	.	TRBJ1-2	CASSPPGGGYTF	TGTGCCAGCAGTCCTCCGGGAGGAGGCTACACCTTC
.	TRBV5-6	.	TRBJ2-5	CASSLGNVVAKETQYF	TGTGCCAGCAGCTTGGGAAATGTGGTAGCAAAAGAGACCCAGTACTTC
once	TRBV4-1	.	TRBJ2-7	CASSQEQVIPEQYF	TGCGCCAGCAGCCAAGAACAGGTCATTCCCGAGCAGTACTTC
once	TRBV19	.	TRBJ1-2	CASREAPGGAYGYTF	TGTGCCAGTAGAGAGGCGCCGGGGGGCGCCTATGGCTACACCTTC
.	TRBV4-1	.	TRBJ1-5	CASSQERQPNQPQHF	TGCGCCAGCAGCCAAGAGAGGCAGCCTAATCAGCCCCAGCATTTT
once	TRBV2	TRBD2	TRBJ2-5	CASSELRGEQETQYF	TGTGCCAGCAGTGAATTACGGGGGGAACAAGAGACCCAGTACTTC
many	TRBV5-1	TRBD2	TRBJ2-1	CASSSGTSGYSSYNEQFF	TGCGCCAGCAGCTCCGGGACTAGCGGGTACAGCTCCTACAATGAGCAGTTCTTC
.	TRBV7-9	TRBD2	TRBJ2-7	CASSKLAGVGEQYF	TGTGCCAGCAGCAAGCTAGCGGGGGTTGGGGAGCAGTACTTC
few	TRBV2	.	TRBJ2-2	CASSEFRGNTGELFF	TGTGCCAGCAGTGAATTCCGAGGTAACACCGGGGAGCTGTTTTTT
medium-sized	TRBV6-5	TRBD1	TRBJ1-1	CASSYRQGGNTEAFF	TGTGCCAGCAGTTACCGACAGGGCGGTAACACTGAAGCTTTCTTT
.	TRBV18	TRBD1	TRBJ2-2	CASSTGQGRNTGELFF	TGTGCCAGCTCTACTGGACAGGGCAGGAACACCGGGGAGCTGTTTTTT
.	TRBV5-1	.	TRBJ1-1	CASSLQTGNTEAFF	TGCGCCAGCAGCCTCCAGACAGGGAACACTGAAGCTTTCTTT
.	TRBV28	.	TRBJ1-2	CASSLEIAGYTF	TGTGCCAGCAGCCTCGAAATAGCTGGCTACACCTTC
.	TRBV19	TRBD1	TRBJ2-7	CASQGQDPSYEQYF	TGTGCCAGCCAAGGACAGGACCCCTCCTACGAGCAGTACTTC
.	TRBV2	TRBD1	TRBJ2-2	CASSSGGTGELFF	TGTGCCAGCAGTTCAGGGGGCACCGGGGAGCTGTTTTTT
.	TRBV5-6	.	TRBJ1-2	CASSFPVARRELSDYGYTF	TGTGCCAGCAGCTTTCCCGTGGCGAGGAGGGAGCTATCAGACTATGGCTACACCTTC
.	TRBV29-1	TRBD2	TRBJ2-7	CSVETSGTSGGDEQYF	TGCAGCGTTGAAACCTCCGGGACTAGCGGGGGGGACGAGCAGTACTTC
.	TRBV6-6	TRBD1	TRBJ1-2	CASSPAAPGTGNSYGYTF	TGTGCCAGCAGTCCGGCGGCCCCCGGGACAGGGAATAGCTATGGCTACACCTTC
few	TRBV7-3	TRBD2	TRBJ2-2	CASSSLPGLAGELFF	TGTGCCAGCAGCTCGCTACCGGGACTAGCGGGGGAGCTGTTTTTT
.	TRBV28	.	TRBJ1-6	CASMPGSRNSPLHF	TGTGCCAGCATGCCCGGGAGTAGAAATTCACCCCTCCACTTT
few	TRBV11-2	TRBD1	TRBJ2-7	CASSTSTGASSYEQYF	TGTGCCAGCAGCACAAGTACAGGGGCCAGCTCCTACGAGCAGTACTTC
.	TRBV2	.	TRBJ1-1	CASQRTGDTEAFF	TGTGCCAGCCAAAGAACAGGAGACACTGAAGCTTTCTTT
.	TRBV7-3	TRBD2	TRBJ2-1	CASSAKAGSSYNEQFF	TGTGCCAGCAGCGCCAAAGCGGGGAGCTCCTACAATGAGCAGTTCTTC
few	TRBV3-1/TRBV3-2	TRBD1	TRBJ2-5	CASRHRGGETQYF	TGTGCCAGCAGGCACAGGGGTGGGGAGACCCAGTACTTC
.	TRBV30	.	TRBJ1-5	CAWSVGGDQPQHF	TGTGCCTGGAGTGTAGGGGGAGATCAGCCCCAGCATTTT
.	TRBV5-1	.	TRBJ2-7	CASSFSGDTYEQYF	TGCGCCAGCAGCTTTAGCGGTGACACCTACGAGCAGTACTTC
.	TRBV5-4	TRBD2	TRBJ2-1	CASSSKRGEGNEQFF	TGTGCCAGCAGCTCAAAGCGGGGGGAGGGCAATGAGCAGTTCTTC
.	TRBV5-6	.	TRBJ2-5	CASSLDPPLTTRQDTQYF	TGTGCCAGCAGCTTGGACCCCCCACTAACTACACGCCAAGATACCCAGTACTTC
once	TRBV6-5	TRBD2	TRBJ2-7	CATFNTGGSYEQYF	TGTGCCACCTTTAATACGGGAGGATCCTACGAGCAGTACTTC
few	TRBV27	TRBD1	TRBJ1-1	CASKMTGGQGTEAFF	TGTGCCAGCAAAATGACGGGGGGACAGGGCACTGAAGCTTTCTTT
.	TRBV7-9	.	TRBJ1-1	CASSLFSMADTEAFF	TGTGCCAGCAGCTTATTTAGTATGGCGGACACTGAAGCTTTCTTT
.	TRBV7-8	TRBD1	TRBJ2-3	CASSPWTGADTQYF	TGTGCCAGCAGCCCCTGGACAGGCGCAGATACGCAGTATTTT
many	TRBV7-9	.	TRBJ2-3	CASSLGGERIQDTQYF	TGTGCCAGCAGCTTAGGGGGGGAGAGGATTCAGGATACGCAGTATTTT